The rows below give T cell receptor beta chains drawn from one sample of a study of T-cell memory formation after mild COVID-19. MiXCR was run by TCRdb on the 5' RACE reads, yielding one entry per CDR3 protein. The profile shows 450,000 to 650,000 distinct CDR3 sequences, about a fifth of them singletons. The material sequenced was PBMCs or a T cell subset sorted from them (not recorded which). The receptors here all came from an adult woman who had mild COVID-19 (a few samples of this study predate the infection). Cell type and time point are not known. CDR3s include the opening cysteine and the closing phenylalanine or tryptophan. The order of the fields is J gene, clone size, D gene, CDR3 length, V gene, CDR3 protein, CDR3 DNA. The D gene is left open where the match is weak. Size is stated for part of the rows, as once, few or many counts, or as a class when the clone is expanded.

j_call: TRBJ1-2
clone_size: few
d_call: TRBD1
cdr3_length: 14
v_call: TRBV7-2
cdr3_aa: CASSLDRGLDGYTF
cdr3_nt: TGTGCCAGCAGCTTAGACAGGGGGCTTGATGGCTACACCTTC

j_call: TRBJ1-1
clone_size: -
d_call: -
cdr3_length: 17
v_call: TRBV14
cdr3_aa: CASSQGIRRAGSTEAFF
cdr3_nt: TGTGCCAGCAGCCAAGGAATTCGGAGGGCTGGCAGCACTGAAGCTTTCTTT

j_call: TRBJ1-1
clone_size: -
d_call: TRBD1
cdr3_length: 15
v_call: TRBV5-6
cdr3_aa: CASSSLDRVVTEAFF
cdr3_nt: TGTGCCAGCAGCTCCCTCGACAGGGTGGTCACTGAAGCTTTCTTT

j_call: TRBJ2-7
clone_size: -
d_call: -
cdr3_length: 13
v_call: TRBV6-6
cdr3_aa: CASKTGGSYEQYF
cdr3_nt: TGTGCCAGCAAGACGGGCGGCTCCTACGAGCAGTACTTC

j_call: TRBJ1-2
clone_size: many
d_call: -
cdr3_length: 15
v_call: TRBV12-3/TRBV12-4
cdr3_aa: CASSLVTQVVYGYTF
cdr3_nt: TGTGCCAGCAGTTTAGTCACACAGGTCGTTTATGGCTACACCTTC

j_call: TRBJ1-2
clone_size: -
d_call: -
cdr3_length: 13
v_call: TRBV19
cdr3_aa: CASRRDINYGYTF
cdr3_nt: TGTGCCAGTAGGAGAGACATAAACTATGGCTACACCTTC

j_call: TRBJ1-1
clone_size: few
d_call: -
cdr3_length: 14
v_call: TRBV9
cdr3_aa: CASTTGGGNTEAFF
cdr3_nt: TGTGCCAGCACCACGGGGGGGGGCAACACTGAAGCTTTCTTT

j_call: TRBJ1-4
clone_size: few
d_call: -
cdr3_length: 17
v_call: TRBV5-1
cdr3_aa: CASSLHGQQGRSEKLFF
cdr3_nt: TGCGCCAGCAGCTTACATGGACAACAGGGACGAAGTGAAAAACTGTTTTTT

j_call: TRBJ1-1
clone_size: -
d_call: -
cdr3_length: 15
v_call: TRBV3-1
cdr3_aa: CASSLDGGMNTEAFF
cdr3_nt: TGTGCCAGCAGCTTAGATGGGGGAATGAACACTGAAGCTTTCTTT

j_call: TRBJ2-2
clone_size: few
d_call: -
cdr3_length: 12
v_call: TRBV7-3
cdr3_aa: CASSLNPGELFF
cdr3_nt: TGTGCCAGCAGCTTAAACCCCGGGGAGCTGTTTTTT

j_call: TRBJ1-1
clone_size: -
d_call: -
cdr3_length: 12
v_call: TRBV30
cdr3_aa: CAWAQMNTEAFF
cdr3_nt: TGTGCCTGGGCGCAGATGAACACTGAAGCTTTCTTT

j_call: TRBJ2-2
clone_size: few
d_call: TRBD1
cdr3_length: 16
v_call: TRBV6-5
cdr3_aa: CASSPTGTGDTGELFF
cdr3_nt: TGTGCCAGCAGTCCCACCGGGACAGGGGACACCGGGGAGCTGTTTTTT

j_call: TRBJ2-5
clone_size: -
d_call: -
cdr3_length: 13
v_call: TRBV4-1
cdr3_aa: CASSVEERETQYF
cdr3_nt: TGCGCCAGCAGCGTCGAGGAGAGAGAGACCCAGTACTTC

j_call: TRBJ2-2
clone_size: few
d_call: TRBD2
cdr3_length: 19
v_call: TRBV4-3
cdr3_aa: CASSQDGPREGINTGELFF
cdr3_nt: TGCGCCAGCAGCCAAGATGGCCCAAGGGAGGGAATAAACACCGGGGAGCTGTTTTTT

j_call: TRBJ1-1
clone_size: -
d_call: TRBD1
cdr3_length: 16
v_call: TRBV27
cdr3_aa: CASSPRQGGMNTEAFF
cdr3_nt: TGTGCCAGCAGTCCGCGACAGGGGGGGATGAACACTGAAGCTTTCTTT

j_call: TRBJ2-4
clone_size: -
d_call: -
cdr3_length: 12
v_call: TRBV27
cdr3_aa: CRTNPRGLRRYF
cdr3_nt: TGTCGGACCAATCCACGGGGCTTGCGGCGGTACTTC

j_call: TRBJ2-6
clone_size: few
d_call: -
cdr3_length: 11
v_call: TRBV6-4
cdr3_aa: CASSDGYVLTF
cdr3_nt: TGTGCCAGCAGTGACGGGTACGTCCTGACTTTC

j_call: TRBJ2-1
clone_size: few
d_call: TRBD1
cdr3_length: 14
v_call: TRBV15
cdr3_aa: CATQGELRDNEQFF
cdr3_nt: TGTGCCACCCAGGGGGAGCTCCGGGACAATGAGCAGTTCTTC

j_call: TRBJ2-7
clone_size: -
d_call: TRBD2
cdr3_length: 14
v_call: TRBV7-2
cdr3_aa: CASSPSSGNYEQYF
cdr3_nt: TGTGCCAGCAGCCCATCTAGCGGGAATTACGAGCAGTACTTC

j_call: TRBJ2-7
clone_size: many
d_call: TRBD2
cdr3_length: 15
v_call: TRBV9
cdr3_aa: CASSAGGAGSYEQYF
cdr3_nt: TGTGCCAGCAGCGCCGGGGGGGCTGGCTCCTACGAGCAGTACTTC

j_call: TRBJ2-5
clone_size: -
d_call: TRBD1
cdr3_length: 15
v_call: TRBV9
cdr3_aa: CASRPGQTNGETQYF
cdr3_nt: TGTGCCAGCAGGCCGGGACAGACTAACGGGGAGACCCAGTACTTC

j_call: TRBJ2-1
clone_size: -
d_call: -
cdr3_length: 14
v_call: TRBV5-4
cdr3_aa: CASSLSAPGNEQFF
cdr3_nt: TGTGCCAGCAGCTTGTCGGCGCCGGGGAATGAGCAGTTCTTC

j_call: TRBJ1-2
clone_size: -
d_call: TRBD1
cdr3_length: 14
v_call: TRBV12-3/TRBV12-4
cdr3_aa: CASSWTGGNYGYTF
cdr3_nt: TGTGCCAGCAGCTGGACAGGGGGCAACTATGGCTACACCTTC

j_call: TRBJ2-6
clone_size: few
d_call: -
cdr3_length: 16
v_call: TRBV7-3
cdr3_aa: CASSSTKVSGANVLTF
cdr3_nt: TGTGCCAGCAGCTCAACGAAGGTGTCTGGGGCCAACGTCCTGACTTTC

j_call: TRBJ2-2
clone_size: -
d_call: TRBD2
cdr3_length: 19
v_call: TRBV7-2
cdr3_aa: CASSLELRTSGSSTGELFF
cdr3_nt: TGTGCCAGCAGCTTAGAGCTCCGTACTAGCGGGAGTTCTACCGGGGAGCTGTTTTTT

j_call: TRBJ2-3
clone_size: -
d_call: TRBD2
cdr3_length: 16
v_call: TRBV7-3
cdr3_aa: CASSPVGGRPADTQYF
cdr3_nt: TGTGCCAGCAGCCCAGTCGGCGGGAGGCCCGCAGATACGCAGTATTTT

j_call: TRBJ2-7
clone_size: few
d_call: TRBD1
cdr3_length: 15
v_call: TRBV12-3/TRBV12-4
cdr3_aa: CASSPGRGQAYEQYF
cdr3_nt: TGTGCCAGCAGTCCAGGAAGGGGACAGGCCTACGAGCAGTACTTC

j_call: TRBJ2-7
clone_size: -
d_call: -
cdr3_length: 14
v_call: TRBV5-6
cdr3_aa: CASSQGLPTIEQYF
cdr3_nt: TGTGCCAGCAGCCAAGGTCTACCTACTATCGAGCAGTACTTC

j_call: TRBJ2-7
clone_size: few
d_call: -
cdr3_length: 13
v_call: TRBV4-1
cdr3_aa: CASSQETGFEQYF
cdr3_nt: TGCGCCAGCAGCCAGGAAACAGGCTTCGAGCAGTACTTC

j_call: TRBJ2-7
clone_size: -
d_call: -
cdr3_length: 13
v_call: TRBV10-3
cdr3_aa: CAISTGATYEQYF
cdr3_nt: TGTGCCATCAGTACAGGTGCCACCTACGAGCAGTACTTC

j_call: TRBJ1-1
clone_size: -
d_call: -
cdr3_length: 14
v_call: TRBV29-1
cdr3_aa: CSVTTRGWNTEAFF
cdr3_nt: TGCAGCGTTACTACTCGGGGGTGGAACACTGAAGCTTTCTTT

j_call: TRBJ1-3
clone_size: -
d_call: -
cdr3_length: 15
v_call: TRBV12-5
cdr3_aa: CASGLDTSSGNTIYF
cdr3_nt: TGTGCTAGTGGTTTGGACACCTCCTCTGGAAACACCATATATTTT

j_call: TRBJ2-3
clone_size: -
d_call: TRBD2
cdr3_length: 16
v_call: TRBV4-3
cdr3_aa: CASSQQPGLGLDTQYF
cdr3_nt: TGCGCCAGCAGCCAACAACCGGGACTAGGTTTGGATACGCAGTATTTT

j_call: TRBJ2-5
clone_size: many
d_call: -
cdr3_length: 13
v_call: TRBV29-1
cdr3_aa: CSERGPDRVTQYF
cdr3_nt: TGCAGCGAACGAGGACCCGACCGGGTGACCCAGTACTTC

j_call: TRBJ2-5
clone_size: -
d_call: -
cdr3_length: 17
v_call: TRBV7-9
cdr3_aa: CASSLGLRGAIQETQYF
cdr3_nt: TGTGCCAGCAGCTTAGGGCTGAGGGGCGCCATCCAAGAGACCCAGTACTTC

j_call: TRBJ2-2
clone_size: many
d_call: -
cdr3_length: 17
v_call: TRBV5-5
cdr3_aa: CASSLVSGRLFGGELFF
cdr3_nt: TGTGCCAGCAGCTTGGTCAGCGGACGCCTTTTTGGCGGGGAGCTGTTTTTT

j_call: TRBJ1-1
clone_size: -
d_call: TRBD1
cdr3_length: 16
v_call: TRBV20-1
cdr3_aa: CSARDPGTARNTEAFF
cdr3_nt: TGCAGTGCTAGAGATCCCGGGACAGCGAGGAACACTGAAGCTTTCTTT

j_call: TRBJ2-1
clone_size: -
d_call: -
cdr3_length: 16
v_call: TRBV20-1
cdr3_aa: CSARDFAAGTYNEQFF
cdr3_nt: TGCAGTGCTAGAGATTTTGCCGCAGGTACCTACAATGAGCAGTTCTTC

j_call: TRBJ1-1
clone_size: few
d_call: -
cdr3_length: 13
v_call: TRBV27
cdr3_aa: CASSPFANTEAFF
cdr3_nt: TGTGCCAGCAGTCCCTTCGCTAACACTGAAGCTTTCTTT

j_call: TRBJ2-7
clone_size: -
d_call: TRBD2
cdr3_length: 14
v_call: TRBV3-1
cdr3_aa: CASSPTSGSHEQYF
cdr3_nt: TGTGCCAGCAGCCCAACTAGCGGGAGTCACGAGCAGTACTTC

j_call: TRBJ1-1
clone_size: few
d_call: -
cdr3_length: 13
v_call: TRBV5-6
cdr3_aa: CASSLSLGKMAFF
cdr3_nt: TGTGCCAGCAGCTTGTCGTTGGGGAAGATGGCTTTCTTT

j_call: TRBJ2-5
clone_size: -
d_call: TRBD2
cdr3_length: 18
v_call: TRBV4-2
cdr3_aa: CASSQDGLAGAQKETQYF
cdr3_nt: TGTGCCAGCAGCCAAGATGGGCTAGCGGGGGCCCAGAAAGAGACCCAGTACTTC

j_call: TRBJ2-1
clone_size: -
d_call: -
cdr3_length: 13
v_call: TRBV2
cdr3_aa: CASRDGEYNEQFF
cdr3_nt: TGTGCCAGCCGGGACGGGGAGTACAATGAGCAGTTCTTC

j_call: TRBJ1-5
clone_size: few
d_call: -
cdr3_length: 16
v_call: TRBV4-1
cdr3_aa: CASSQDVTPRNQPQHF
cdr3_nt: TGCGCCAGCAGCCAAGATGTCACACCGCGGAATCAGCCCCAGCATTTT

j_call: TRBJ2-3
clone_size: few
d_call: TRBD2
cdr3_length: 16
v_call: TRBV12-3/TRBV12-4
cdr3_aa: CASSPLAGSGEWSQYF
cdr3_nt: TGTGCCAGCAGTCCCTTAGCGGGATCCGGGGAGTGGTCGCAGTATTTT

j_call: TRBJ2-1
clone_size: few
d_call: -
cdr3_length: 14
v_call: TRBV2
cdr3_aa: CASSEAGVYVEQFF
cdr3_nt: TGTGCCAGCAGTGAAGCGGGAGTGTACGTTGAGCAGTTCTTC

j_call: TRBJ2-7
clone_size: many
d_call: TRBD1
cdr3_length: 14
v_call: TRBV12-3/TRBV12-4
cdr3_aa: CASSRTGHLAEQYF
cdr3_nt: TGTGCCAGCAGCCGGACAGGGCATTTAGCCGAGCAGTACTTC

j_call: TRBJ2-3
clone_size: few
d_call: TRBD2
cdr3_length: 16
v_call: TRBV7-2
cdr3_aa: CASSSRLAGETDTQYF
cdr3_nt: TGTGCCAGCAGCTCCCGACTAGCGGGAGAGACAGATACGCAGTATTTT

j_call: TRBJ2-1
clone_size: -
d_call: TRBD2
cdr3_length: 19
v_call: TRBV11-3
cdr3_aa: CASSFPWTSGRANYNEQFF
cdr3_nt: TGTGCCAGCAGCTTTCCCTGGACTAGCGGGAGGGCCAACTACAATGAGCAGTTCTTC

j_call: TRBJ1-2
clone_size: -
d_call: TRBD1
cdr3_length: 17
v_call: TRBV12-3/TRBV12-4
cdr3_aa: CASSPFSGTGGPGGYTF
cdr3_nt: TGTGCCAGCAGTCCATTTTCCGGGACAGGGGGTCCGGGAGGCTACACCTTC

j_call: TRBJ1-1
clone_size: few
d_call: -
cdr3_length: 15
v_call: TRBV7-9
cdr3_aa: CASSLLIGMNTEAFF
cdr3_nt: TGTGCCAGCAGCTTATTAATAGGGATGAACACTGAAGCTTTCTTT

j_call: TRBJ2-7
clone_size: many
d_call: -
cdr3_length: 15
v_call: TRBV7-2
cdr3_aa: CASSLGPSRVGEQYF
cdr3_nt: TGTGCCAGCAGCTTAGGCCCGTCGAGGGTCGGCGAGCAGTACTTC

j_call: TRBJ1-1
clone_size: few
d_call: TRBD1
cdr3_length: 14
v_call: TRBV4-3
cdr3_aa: CASSQDRGGPEAFF
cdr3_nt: TGCGCCAGCAGCCAGGACAGGGGGGGCCCTGAAGCTTTCTTT

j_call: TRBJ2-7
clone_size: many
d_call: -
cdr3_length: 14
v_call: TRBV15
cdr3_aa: CATSRDLGLYEQYF
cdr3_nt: TGTGCCACCAGCAGAGATCTGGGTCTCTACGAGCAGTACTTC

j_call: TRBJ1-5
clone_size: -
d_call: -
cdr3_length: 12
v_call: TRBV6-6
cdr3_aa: CASRGGNQPQHF
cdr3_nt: TGTGCCAGCAGGGGAGGAAATCAGCCCCAGCATTTT

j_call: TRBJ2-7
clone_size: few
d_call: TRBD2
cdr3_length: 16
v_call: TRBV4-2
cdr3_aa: CASSQTWDPIAGEQYF
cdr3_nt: TGTGCCAGCAGCCAAACCTGGGACCCTATAGCGGGTGAGCAGTACTTC

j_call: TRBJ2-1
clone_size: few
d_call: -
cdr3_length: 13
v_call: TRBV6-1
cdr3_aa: CASSSREYNEQFF
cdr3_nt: TGTGCCAGCAGTAGTAGGGAGTACAATGAGCAGTTCTTC

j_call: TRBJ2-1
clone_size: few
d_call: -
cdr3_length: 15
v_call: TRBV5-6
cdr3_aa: CASSFDSASYNEQFF
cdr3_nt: TGTGCCAGCAGCTTTGACAGCGCCAGTTACAATGAGCAGTTCTTC